The T cell receptor (beta chain) described here comes from a study of technical replicates of blood from several donors. Measured with immunoSEQ multiplex PCR; TCRdb has only the in-frame clones, and not every one. This table has approximately 79,000 clones, 85% to 95% appearing once. Per germline, CDR1 SGDLS and CDR2 YYNGEE. Trimming removed 7 bases from V and 4 bases from J, with 15 bases in between. CDR3 length equals 14 residues. This receptor was obtained from a human donor in good health. What was sequenced was T cells isolated from PBMCs. The chain links TRBV9 to TRBJ2-1, with D perhaps matching TRBD2 (6 bases). CDR3 coding DNA: TGTGCCAGCGTCCGGGACTCTAATTACAATGAGCAGTTCTTC. Protein product: CASVRDSNYNEQFF.